The 32 T cell receptor beta chains below come from one sample, sequenced in a study of identical twins. TCRdb re-called the 5' RACE reads through MiXCR, storing one row per CDR3 protein. The sample has more than 200,000 distinct CDR3 sequences; about 14% are singletons. The sample consisted of memory (CD45RO+) T cells sorted from blood. These receptor sequences come from a woman aged 18-29 years in good health.

This clonotype showed up just a few times. This CDR3 is CASSYFREKNTEAFF. Written as DNA, the CDR3 is TGTGCCAGCAGTTACTTCCGTGAAAAGAACACTGAAGCTTTCTTT. The chain combines TRBV6-2 or TRBV6-3 with TRBJ1-1; D is undetermined. The CDR3 is 15 residues long. V dropped 1 base and J dropped 1 base, with 10 bases sitting between them. From germline, CDR1 is MNHEY and CDR2 SVGEGT.

This clonotype was detected a few times. The chain links TRBV11-2 to TRBJ2-5; 10 bases fit TRBD2. V lost 1 base and J lost 5; bases outside the gene matches: 4. The CDR3 has 15 amino acids. Germline loops: CDR1 SGHAT, CDR2 FQNNGV. CDR3 DNA sequence: TGTGCCAGCAGCTTAGGGACTAGCGGTGTGGAGACCCAGTACTTC. Translating gives CASSLGTSGVETQYF.

The rearrangement links TRBV9 to TRBJ2-4; 9 bases line up with TRBD1. Germline-derived CDR1 and CDR2 are SGDLS and YYNGEE. Trimming took 0 bases from V and 6 from J; bases not matched to a gene: 4. The CDR3 has 15 amino acids. CDR3 coding DNA: TGTGCCAGCAGCGTAGGACAGGGGGTTGGAAACATTCAGTACTTC. It is translated as CASSVGQGVGNIQYF.

V gene TRBV6-5 combines with J gene TRBJ2-6; the D is unclear. V was trimmed by 1 base and J by 0 bases, leaving 7 bases between them. In germline, CDR1 is MNHEY, CDR2 SVGAGI. This CDR3 has 16 amino acids. The CDR3 nucleotides are TGTGCCAGCAGTTACTACAGCAACTCTGGGGCCAACGTCCTGACTTTC. Protein sequence: CASSYYSNSGANVLTF.

The V gene is TRBV6-2 or TRBV6-3, the J gene TRBJ2-1; D is unclear. The CDR3 is made up of 13 amino acids. The germline V gene encodes CDR1 MNHEY and CDR2 SVGEGT. Trimming took off 7 bases at V and 3 bases at J, with 10 bases between the two ends. The CDR3 region is CASTVALYNEQFF. The CDR3 DNA reads as TGTGCCAGCACTGTGGCGCTCTACAATGAGCAGTTCTTC.

This clonotype has ten or more counts. V and J are TRBV10-3 and TRBJ2-5; 7 bases line up with TRBD1. The trim removed 6 bases at V and 5 bases at J, leaving 18 bases unmatched. The CDR3 has 17 amino acids. CDR1 is ENHRY and CDR2 is SYGVKD in the germline V gene. The CDR3 reads CAISTLRTGTPRETQYF. The CDR3 DNA is TGTGCCATCAGCACCTTAAGGACAGGCACTCCACGGGAGACCCAGTACTTC.

The gene calls are TRBV7-2 and TRBJ2-1, with no clear D. Germline loops: CDR1 SGHTA, CDR2 FQGNSA. V was trimmed by 6 bases and J by 6 bases, leaving 6 bases between them. This CDR3 spans 11 amino acids. The CDR3 reads CASRRTNEQFF. The DNA of the CDR3 is TGTGCCAGCAGGCGGACCAATGAGCAGTTCTTC.

This clonotype was found many times. The V and J genes are TRBV5-6 and TRBJ2-2; 7 nucleotides line up with TRBD2. Germline CDR1 reads SGHDT; CDR2 reads YYEEEE. The V and J ends lost 1 base and 2 bases, in that order; junction bases with no gene match: 11. The CDR3 runs to 18 residues. DNA for the CDR3: TGTGCCAGCAGCTTGCTTAGGTCGACTAGCCTTAACACCGGGGAGCTGTTTTTT. This gives the protein CASSLLRSTSLNTGELFF.

This sequence joins TRBV6-5 and TRBJ1-6; D call uncertain. Trimming cost V 0 bases and J 7 bases, with 4 bases left between them. This CDR3 has 13 residues. Germline V gene lookup returns CDR1 MNHEY and CDR2 SVGAGI. CDR3 amino acids: CASSYSGNSPLHF. The CDR3 DNA reads TGTGCCAGCAGTTACTCGGGGAATTCACCCCTCCACTTT.

This clonotype was seen a few times. The V and J genes are TRBV6-5 and TRBJ2-7; possibly TRBD1 or TRBD2 for D (5 bases each). This CDR3 contains 15 residues. The germline V gene encodes CDR1 MNHEY and CDR2 SVGAGI. V was clipped by 4 bases and J by 5 bases, with 18 bases between them. CDR3 protein: CASSWGPASNDEQYF. The DNA for the CDR3 is TGTGCCAGCAGTTGGGGACCGGCTAGCAACGACGAGCAGTACTTC.

V usage is TRBV12-3 or TRBV12-4 and J usage is TRBJ2-1, with 13 bases aligning to TRBD2. Trimming took 6 bases from V and 3 from J; bases not matched to a gene: 8. This CDR3 region has 17 residues. CDR3 sequence reads: CASSSLAGGPGYNEQFF. The DNA of the CDR3 is TGTGCCAGCAGCTCACTAGCGGGGGGGCCTGGCTACAATGAGCAGTTCTTC.

This clonotype came up many times. The chain recombines TRBV5-1 with TRBJ2-1; 12 bases map to TRBD2. V gave up 5 bases and J gave up 3 bases; unmatched junction bases: 9. Germline loops: CDR1 SGHRS, CDR2 YFSETQ. This CDR3 region has 17 residues. The CDR3 sequence is CASRKTSGGLNYNEQFF. The CDR3 nucleotides read TGCGCCAGCAGGAAGACTAGCGGGGGACTTAACTACAATGAGCAGTTCTTC.

This clonotype appeared many times. The gene calls are TRBV4-3 and TRBJ1-1; D is uncertain. The CDR3 spans 14 residues. Per the germline V gene, CDR1 is LGHNA and CDR2 is YSLEER. V was clipped by 0 bases and J by 3 bases, with 8 bases between them. DNA of the CDR3: TGCGCCAGCAGCCAAGAGCACCCCCACACTGAAGCTTTCTTT. As protein: CASSQEHPHTEAFF.

This clonotype appeared many times. This rearrangement joins TRBV11-2 to TRBJ1-1; D is ambiguous. The CDR3 is 14 amino acids. Trimming left V 3 bases short and J 3 bases short, with 11 bases between. Germline-derived CDR1 and CDR2 are SGHAT and FQNNGV. DNA for the CDR3: TGTGCCAGCAGCTTGGGAGGTAGTTACACTGAAGCTTTCTTT. Protein: CASSLGGSYTEAFF.

The chain couples TRBV2 to TRBJ2-7; 7 nucleotides match TRBD1. The V segment lost 4 bases and the J segment 3 bases; nucleotides outside the gene matches: 9. From germline, CDR1 is SNHLY and CDR2 FYNNEI. The CDR3 is 15 amino acids. The CDR3 DNA follows: TGTGCCAGCAGTGGTGAGGGGGCGCGACGCTACGAGCAGTACTTC. Translating gives CASSGEGARRYEQYF.

The V gene is TRBV15, the J gene TRBJ2-6; D call uncertain. Germline values: CDR1 LNHNV, CDR2 YYDKDF (reference sequence). The CDR3 is 14 amino acids. V was clipped by 5 bases and J by 1 base, with 6 bases between them. The CDR3 nucleotides are TGTGCCACCAGCGGCTCTTCTGGGGCCAACGTCCTGACTTTC. The encoded protein is CATSGSSGANVLTF.

This chain connects TRBV3-1 to TRBJ1-4; TRBD1 might be the D (5 bases). V lost 6 bases to trimming and J lost 8 bases, with 16 bases between them. The CDR3 has 14 amino acids. CDR1 and CDR2 (germline): LGHDT, YNNKEL (reference sequence). CDR3 region: CASSSFGAGEKLFF. The CDR3 DNA sequence: TGTGCCAGCAGTTCGTTCGGGGCTGGGGAAAAACTGTTTTTT.

This clonotype showed up just a few times. For the CDR3, the DNA is TGTGCCAGCAGACACCCCCGGGGGGGCCGAAATGAGCAGTTCTTC. It codes for CASRHPRGGRNEQFF. This rearrangement joins TRBV11-2 to TRBJ2-1, with 8 bases aligning to TRBD2. The CDR3 covers 15 residues. Germline V gives CDR1 SGHAT, CDR2 FQNNGV. V lost 6 bases and J lost 7; bases outside the gene matches: 11.

The chain is built from TRBV5-1 and TRBJ2-3; D assignment may be TRBD1 or TRBD2 (5 bases each). There are 15 residues in the CDR3. Trimming removed 4 bases at V and 2 bases at J, with 14 bases between. Germline values: CDR1 SGHRS, CDR2 YFSETQ. The CDR3 region is CASSPGAGLTDTQYF. In DNA, the CDR3 is TGCGCCAGCAGCCCCGGGGCAGGGCTCACAGATACGCAGTATTTT. The full variable domain, in which reference TRBV5-1 and TRBJ2-3 provide the parts outside the CDR3, is KAGVTQTPRYLIKTRGQQVTLSCSPISGHRSVSWYQQTPGQGLQFLFEYFSETQRNKGNFPGRFSGRQFSNSRSEMNVSTLELGDSALYLCASSPGAGLTDTQYFGPGTRLTVL.

The table lists this clonotype with many counts. One end of the junction is discordant with germline, which a read error may explain. This chain uses TRBV20-1 with TRBJ2-5, with TRBD2 as a possible D gene (6 bases). CDR3 size: 16 residues. Per germline, CDR1 DFQATT and CDR2 SNEGSKA (reference sequence). CDR3 sequence: CSAREYTGTLLEAQYF. For the CDR3, the DNA is TGCAGTGCTAGAGAGTATACTGGGACTTTGCTAGAGGCCCAGTACTTC.

The V call is TRBV7-2, the J call TRBJ1-2; D uncertain. Germline-derived CDR1 and CDR2 are SGHTA and FQGNSA. With 5 bases removed from V and 2 bases from J, the gap between germline ends came to 12 bases. CDR3 length: 14 amino acids. The CDR3 DNA is TGTGCCAGCAGCCAAATGGCCCTCAACTATGGCTACACCTTC. Residues: CASSQMALNYGYTF.

This clonotype was counted only a few times. The V call is TRBV5-6, the J call TRBJ2-5; D is uncertain. Trimming shortened V by 4 bases and J by 5 bases, and 15 bases separated the two germline ends. The CDR3 sequence is 14 residues long. The germline V gene encodes CDR1 SGHDT and CDR2 YYEEEE. CDR3 in DNA: TGTGCCAGCAGCCTCAGTGGCCCTTTGGAGACCCAGTACTTC. Translation gives CASSLSGPLETQYF. The complete variable domain, with remaining parts taken from reference TRBV5-6 and TRBJ2-5, reads DAGVTQSPTHLIKTRGQQVTLRCSPKSGHDTVSWYQQALGQGPQFIFQYYEEEERQRGNFPDRFSGHQFPNYSSELNVNALLLGDSALYLCASSLSGPLETQYFGPGTRLLVL.

This chain joins TRBV6-1 and TRBJ2-2; 9 bases are a match to TRBD2. The germline V gene has CDR1 MNHNS and CDR2 SASEGT. The CDR3 length is 15 residues. V trimming: 6 bases; J trimming: 5 bases; junction bases outside the gene matches: 7. The CDR3 DNA follows: TGTGCCAGCAGACTTAGCGGGGGAGGAACCGGGGAGCTGTTTTTT. It specifies CASRLSGGGTGELFF.

The rearrangement joins TRBV25-1 to TRBJ1-1; D gene uncertain. Germline loops: CDR1 MGHDK, CDR2 SYGVNS. The CDR3 has 11 residues. Trimming removed 4 bases at V and 11 bases at J, with 11 bases between. The CDR3 loop is CASSGPSRAFF. The CDR3 DNA sequence: TGTGCCAGCAGTGGGCCTTCGAGGGCTTTCTTT.

At least ten counts were recorded for this clonotype. The chain combines TRBV6-2 or TRBV6-3 with TRBJ2-4; D is ambiguous. Trimming pared 6 bases from V and 3 bases from J, leaving 12 bases between. Per the germline V gene, CDR1 is MNHEY and CDR2 is SVGEGT. CDR3 length: 14 residues. CDR3 nucleotide sequence: TGTGCCAGCAGCCCGCTAGATGGCAAAAACATTCAGTACTTC. It translates to CASSPLDGKNIQYF.

The gene calls are TRBV6-5 and TRBJ1-1, with TRBD1 as a possible D gene (6 bases). V gave up 8 bases and J gave up 11 bases, with 15 bases separating them. The CDR3 is made up of 11 amino acids. Germline-derived CDR1 and CDR2 are MNHEY and SVGAGI. CDR3 protein: CASSQGWIAFF. The CDR3 DNA reads as TGTGCCAGCTCCCAGGGGTGGATCGCTTTCTTT.

This clonotype occurred a few times. The rearrangement joins TRBV20-1 to TRBJ2-1; D is undetermined. Trimming took off 8 bases at V and 4 bases at J, with 12 bases between the two ends. The CDR3 length is 12 residues. Germline CDR1 reads DFQATT; CDR2 reads SNEGSKA (reference sequence). The CDR3 DNA follows: TGCAGTCTCCGGCGCACGTACAATGAGCAGTTCTTC. Protein sequence: CSLRRTYNEQFF.

The table lists this clonotype with a few counts. CDR3 sequence reads: CASSPRGRGETEAFF. CDR3 bases: TGTGCCAGCAGCCCCAGGGGGAGGGGAGAAACTGAAGCTTTCTTT. The chain links TRBV5-6 to TRBJ1-1; 7 bases are shared with TRBD1. Germline CDR1 is SGHDT and CDR2 is YYEEEE. Trimming cost V 4 bases and J 5 bases; bases outside gene matches: 11. This CDR3 has 15 amino acids.

This chain connects TRBV5-6 to TRBJ2-3; 8 nucleotides line up with TRBD2. The CDR3 is 16 residues long. CDR1 and CDR2 from the germline V gene are SGHDT and YYEEEE. V trimming: 2 bases; J trimming: 0 bases; junction bases outside the gene matches: 5. In DNA form, the CDR3 reads TGTGCCAGCAGCTTCAGGGCTAGCGGGAGCACAGATACGCAGTATTTT. It codes for CASSFRASGSTDTQYF.

This clonotype was seen a handful of times. The V and J genes are TRBV4-2 and TRBJ2-1, with 10 bases fitting TRBD2. Unmatched junction bases numbered 9, after V lost 5 bases and J lost 5 bases. The CDR3 consists of 16 residues. The germline CDR1 and CDR2 sequences are LGHNA and YNFKEQ. The CDR3 spells CASSTVTSGVHNEQFF. The CDR3 DNA reads TGTGCCAGCAGCACCGTCACTAGCGGGGTTCACAATGAGCAGTTCTTC.

This clonotype has only a few counts. This chain links TRBV11-2 with TRBJ1-5; 7 nucleotides line up with TRBD1. J lost 4 bases, V lost 4 bases, and 10 bases had no gene match. CDR1 is SGHAT, CDR2 FQNNGV, per germline. The CDR3 is made up of 16 amino acids. This chain's CDR3 is CASSSGQLSLNQPQHF. The CDR3 DNA reads as TGTGCCAGCAGCTCGGGACAGCTATCCTTAAATCAGCCCCAGCATTTT.

The chain joins TRBV11-3 to TRBJ2-3; D is possibly TRBD2 (7 bases). The length of the CDR3 is 14 residues. Per germline, CDR1 SGHNT and CDR2 YENEEA. V was cut by 7 bases and J by 2 bases, with 13 bases left in between. The chain's CDR3 is CASNRGAFTDTQYF. The CDR3 DNA sequence: TGTGCCAGCAATCGGGGGGCATTCACAGATACGCAGTATTTT.